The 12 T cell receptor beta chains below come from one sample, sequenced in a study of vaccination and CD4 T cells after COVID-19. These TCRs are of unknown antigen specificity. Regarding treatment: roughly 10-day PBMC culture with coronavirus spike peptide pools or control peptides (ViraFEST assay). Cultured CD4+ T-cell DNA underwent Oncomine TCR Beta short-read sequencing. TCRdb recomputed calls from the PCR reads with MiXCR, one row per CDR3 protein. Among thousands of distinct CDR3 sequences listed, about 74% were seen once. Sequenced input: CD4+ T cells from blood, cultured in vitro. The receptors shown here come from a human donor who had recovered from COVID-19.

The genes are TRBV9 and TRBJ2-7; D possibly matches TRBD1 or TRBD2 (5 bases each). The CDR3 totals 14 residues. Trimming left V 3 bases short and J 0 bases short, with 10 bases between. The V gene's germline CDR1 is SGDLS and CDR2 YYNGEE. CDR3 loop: CASSARGGSYEQYF. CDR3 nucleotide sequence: TGTGCCAGCAGCGCGAGGGGTGGCTCCTACGAGCAGTACTTC. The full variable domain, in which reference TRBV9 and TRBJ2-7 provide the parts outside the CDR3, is DSGVTQTPKHLITATGQRVTLRCSPRSGDLSVYWYQQSLDQGLQFLIQYYNGEERAKGNILERFSAQQFPDLHSELNLSSLELGDSALYFCASSARGGSYEQYFGPGTRLTVT.

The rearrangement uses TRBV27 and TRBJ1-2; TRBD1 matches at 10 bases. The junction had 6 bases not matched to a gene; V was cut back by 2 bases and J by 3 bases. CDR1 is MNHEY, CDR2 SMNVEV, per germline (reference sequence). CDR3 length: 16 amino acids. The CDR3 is CASSLKGQGYDYGYTF. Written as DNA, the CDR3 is TGTGCCAGCAGTTTAAAGGGACAGGGGTATGACTATGGCTACACCTTC.

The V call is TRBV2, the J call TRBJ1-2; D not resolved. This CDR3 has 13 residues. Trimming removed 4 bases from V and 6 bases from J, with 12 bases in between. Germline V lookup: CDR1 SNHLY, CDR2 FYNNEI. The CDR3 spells CASSVRPRDGYTF. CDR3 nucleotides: TGTGCCAGCAGTGTACGGCCCCGGGATGGCTACACCTTC.

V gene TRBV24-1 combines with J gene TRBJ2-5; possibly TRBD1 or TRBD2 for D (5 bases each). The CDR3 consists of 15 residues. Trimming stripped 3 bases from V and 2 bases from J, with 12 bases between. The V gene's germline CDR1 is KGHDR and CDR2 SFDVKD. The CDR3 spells CATSDPGPGQETQYF. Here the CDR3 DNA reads TGTGCCACCAGTGATCCGGGGCCAGGGCAAGAGACCCAGTACTTC.

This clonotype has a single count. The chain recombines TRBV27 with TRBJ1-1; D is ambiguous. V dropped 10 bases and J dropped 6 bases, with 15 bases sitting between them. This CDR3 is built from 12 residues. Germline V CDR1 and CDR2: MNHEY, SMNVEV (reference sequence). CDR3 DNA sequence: TGTGCCACATACCGCTCGGGCGCTGAAGCTTTCTTT. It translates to CATYRSGAEAFF.

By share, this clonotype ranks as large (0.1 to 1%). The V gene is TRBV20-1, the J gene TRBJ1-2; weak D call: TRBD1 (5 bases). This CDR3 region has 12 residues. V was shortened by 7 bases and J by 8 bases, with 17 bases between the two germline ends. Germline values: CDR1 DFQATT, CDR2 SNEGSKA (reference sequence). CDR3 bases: TGCAGTGTGGAGCAGGGCTTATGGGGCTACACCTTC. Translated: CSVEQGLWGYTF.

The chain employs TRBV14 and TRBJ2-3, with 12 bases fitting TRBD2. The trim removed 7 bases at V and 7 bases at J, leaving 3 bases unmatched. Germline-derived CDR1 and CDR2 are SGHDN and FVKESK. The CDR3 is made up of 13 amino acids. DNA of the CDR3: TGTGCCAGCAACGGACTAGCGGGGTATACGCAGTATTTT. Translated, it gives CASNGLAGYTQYF.

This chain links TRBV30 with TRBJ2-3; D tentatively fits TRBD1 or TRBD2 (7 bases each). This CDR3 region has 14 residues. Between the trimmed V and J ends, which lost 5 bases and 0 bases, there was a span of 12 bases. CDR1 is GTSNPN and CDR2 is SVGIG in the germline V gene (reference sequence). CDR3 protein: CAWGGDSSTDTQYF. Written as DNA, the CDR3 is TGTGCCTGGGGGGGGGACAGTAGCACAGATACGCAGTATTTT.

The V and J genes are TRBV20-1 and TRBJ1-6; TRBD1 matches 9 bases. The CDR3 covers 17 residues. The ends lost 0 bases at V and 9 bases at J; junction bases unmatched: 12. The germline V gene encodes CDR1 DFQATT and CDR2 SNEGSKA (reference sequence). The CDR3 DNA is TGCAGTGCTAGAGATCGAGTTTGGACAGGGGTTCTTTCACCCCTCCACTTT. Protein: CSARDRVWTGVLSPLHF.

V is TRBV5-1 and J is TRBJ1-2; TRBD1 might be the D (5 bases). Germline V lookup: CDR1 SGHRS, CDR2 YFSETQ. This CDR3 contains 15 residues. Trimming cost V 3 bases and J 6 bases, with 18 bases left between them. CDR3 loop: CASSSWTSGGDGYTF. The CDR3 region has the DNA TGCGCCAGCAGCTCCTGGACATCCGGGGGGGATGGCTACACCTTC.

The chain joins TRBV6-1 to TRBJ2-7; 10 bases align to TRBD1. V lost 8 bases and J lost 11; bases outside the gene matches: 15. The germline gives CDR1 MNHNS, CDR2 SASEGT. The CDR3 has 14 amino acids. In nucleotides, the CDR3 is TGTGCCAGCCTTACCCCTGGGACAGGGGTTTGGAAGTACTTC. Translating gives CASLTPGTGVWKYF.

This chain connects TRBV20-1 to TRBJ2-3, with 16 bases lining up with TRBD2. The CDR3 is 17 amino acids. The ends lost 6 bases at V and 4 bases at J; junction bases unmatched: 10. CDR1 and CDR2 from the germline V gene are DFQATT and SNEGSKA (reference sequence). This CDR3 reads CSADPGLAGGPADTQYF. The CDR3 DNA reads TGCAGTGCGGACCCGGGACTAGCGGGGGGGCCTGCAGATACGCAGTATTTT.